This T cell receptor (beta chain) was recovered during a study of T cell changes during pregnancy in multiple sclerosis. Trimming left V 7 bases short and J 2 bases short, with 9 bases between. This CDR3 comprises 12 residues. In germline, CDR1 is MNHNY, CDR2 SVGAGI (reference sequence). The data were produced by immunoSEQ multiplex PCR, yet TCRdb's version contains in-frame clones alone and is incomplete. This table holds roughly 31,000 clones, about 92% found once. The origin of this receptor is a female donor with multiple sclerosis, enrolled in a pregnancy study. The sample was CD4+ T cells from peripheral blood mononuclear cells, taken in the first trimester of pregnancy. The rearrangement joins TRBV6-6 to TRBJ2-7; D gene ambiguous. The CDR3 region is CASTGRTYEQYF. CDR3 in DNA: TGTGCCAGCACGGGTCGAACCTACGAGCAGTACTTC.